This TCR beta chain was captured in a study of cytomegalovirus exposure and HLA in healthy donors. Study-wide results and caveats: TCR beta sequences reportedly predicted the HLA-A and HLA-B alleles of most subjects accurately. Per published reports, the classifier diagnosed cytomegalovirus status with high specificity and sensitivity. Common viral pathogens seemed, in a later analysis, to connect with several of the most significant clusters. One later analysis reportedly identified an Asian-associated ancestry cluster that showed fewer N-insertions than the approximately 700-donor mean.

Remarks on this clone: What it recognizes is unknown.

PCR amplification relied on 60 Vbeta primers (plus 13 Jbeta primers). Using immunoSEQ multiplex PCR, the repertoire was profiled, and TCRdb retains in-frame clones only, with some absent. The sample lists about 150,000 clones, around 70% occurring once. Germline CDR1 is MNHEY and CDR2 is SMNVEV (reference sequence). The CDR3 covers 13 residues. V shed 6 bases, J shed 7 bases, and the junction held 8 bases outside the gene matches. V is TRBV27 and J is TRBJ1-1, with 7 bases lining up with TRBD1. The source of this sequence is a woman in her sixties in good health and CMV-seropositive. Sequenced material: PBMCs. Written as DNA, the CDR3 is TGTGCCAGCAGGACAGGGATGAAGGGTGAAGCTTTCTTT. It codes for CASRTGMKGEAFF.